Presented here are 9 T cell receptor beta chains from one specimen sequenced in a study of blood T cell repertoires in COVID-19. The method was immunoSEQ multiplex PCR; TCRdb's version includes in-frame clones alone and lacks a portion of them. This table holds approximately 220,000 clones, 83% found once. The sample taken for sequencing was peripheral blood. These receptors all stem from a woman aged 35 to 49 with active or convalescent COVID-19.

The rearrangement links TRBV15 to TRBJ2-1, with TRBD2 matching over 7 bases. There are 17 residues in the CDR3. CDR1 LNHNV and CDR2 YYDKDF come from the germline V gene (reference sequence). V lost 1 base and J lost 3; bases outside the gene matches: 9. The CDR3 here is CATSRGGRGRVYNEQFF. In DNA, the CDR3 is TGTGCCACCAGCAGAGGGGGTCGTGGGAGGGTCTACAATGAGCAGTTCTTC.

The chain combines TRBV5-1 with TRBJ2-2; D is possibly TRBD1 (5 bases). The CDR3 contains 16 residues. V shed 0 bases and J shed 3 bases, with 12 bases lying between them. Germline V gene lookup returns CDR1 SGHRS and CDR2 YFSETQ. CDR3 DNA: TGCGCCAGCAGCTTGGTCCAGGGATCGCACACCGGGGAGCTGTTTTTT. Its protein product is CASSLVQGSHTGELFF.

J is TRBJ1-5 and V is TRBV4-1, with D possibly TRBD1 on 6 matching bases. Trimming stripped 4 bases from V and 5 bases from J, with 12 bases between. The CDR3 runs to 14 residues. Germline V gene data show CDR1 as MGHRA and CDR2 as YSYEKL. As DNA, the CDR3 is TGCGCCAGCAGCCTTCGGACAGCCTATCAGCCCCAGCATTTT. Translating it yields CASSLRTAYQPQHF.

The chain recombines TRBV9 with TRBJ1-3; D unresolved. CDR3 size: 12 residues. The germline CDR1 and CDR2 sequences are SGDLS and YYNGEE. Trimming removed 6 bases at V and 3 bases at J, with 7 bases between. CDR3 DNA: TGTGCCAGCACCGGAGATGGAAACACCATATATTTT. It yields the protein CASTGDGNTIYF.

V gene TRBV10-1 combines with J gene TRBJ2-7; 9 bases are shared with TRBD1. CDR3 size: 15 residues. The J segment lost 5 bases and the V segment lost 7 bases, leaving 12 bases of the junction unmatched. Germline V gene sequence: CDR1 WNHNN, CDR2 SYGVQD (reference sequence). The DNA of the CDR3 is TGCGCCAGCATTTTTCCCGGGACAGGGACCGACGAGCAGTACTTC. Translating it yields CASIFPGTGTDEQYF.

The chain couples TRBV3-1 (or the pseudogene TRBV3-2) to TRBJ1-6, with 7 bases aligning to TRBD1. The trim removed 4 bases at V and 0 bases at J, leaving 6 bases unmatched. The CDR3 covers 17 residues. Germline values: CDR1 LGHDT, CDR2 YNNKEL (reference sequence). The CDR3, as DNA: TGTGCCAGCAGCCGGAGACAGGGAAGCTCCTATAATTCACCCCTCCACTTT. This sequence encodes CASSRRQGSSYNSPLHF.

This chain connects TRBV11-2 to TRBJ2-7; D unclear. This CDR3 has 13 amino acids. V lost 1 base, J lost 3 bases, and 7 bases lay in between. CDR1 and CDR2 (germline): SGHAT, FQNNGV. The CDR3 spells CASSLAQNYEQYF. CDR3 nucleotide sequence: TGTGCCAGCAGCTTAGCTCAGAACTACGAGCAGTACTTC. The complete variable domain, with remaining parts taken from reference TRBV11-2 and TRBJ2-7, reads EAGVAQSPRYKIIEKRQSVAFWCNPISGHATLYWYQQILGQGPKLLIQFQNNGVVDDSQLPKDRFSAERLKGVDSTLKIQPAKLEDSAVYLCASSLAQNYEQYFGPGTRLTVT.

The chain recombines TRBV7-8 with TRBJ2-1; tentatively, D is TRBD2 (5 bases). This CDR3 contains 14 residues. V was shortened by 5 bases and J by 0 bases, with 8 bases between the two germline ends. The germline V gene has CDR1 SGHVS and CDR2 FQNEAQ. This chain's CDR3 is CASSGRGSYNEQFF. For the CDR3, the DNA is TGTGCCAGCAGCGGCCGGGGCTCCTACAATGAGCAGTTCTTC. Using reference TRBV7-8 and TRBJ2-1 for the parts outside the CDR3, the full variable domain is GAGVSQSPRYKVAKRGQDVALRCDPISGHVSLFWYQQALGQGPEFLTYFQNEAQLDKSGLPSDRFFAERPEGSVSTLKIQRTQQEDSAVYLCASSGRGSYNEQFFGPGTRLTVL.

The gene calls are TRBV5-1 and TRBJ2-1; 7 bases are shared with TRBD2. The ends lost 2 bases at V and 8 bases at J; junction bases unmatched: 4. Germline CDR1 and CDR2: SGHRS and YFSETQ. The CDR3 is 13 residues long. CDR3 in amino acids: CASSFRGRDEQFF. The CDR3 nucleotides read TGCGCCAGCAGCTTTCGGGGGAGGGATGAGCAGTTCTTC. The whole variable domain, remainder taken from reference TRBV5-1 and TRBJ2-1, is KAGVTQTPRYLIKTRGQQVTLSCSPISGHRSVSWYQQTPGQGLQFLFEYFSETQRNKGNFPGRFSGRQFSNSRSEMNVSTLELGDSALYLCASSFRGRDEQFFGPGTRLTVL.